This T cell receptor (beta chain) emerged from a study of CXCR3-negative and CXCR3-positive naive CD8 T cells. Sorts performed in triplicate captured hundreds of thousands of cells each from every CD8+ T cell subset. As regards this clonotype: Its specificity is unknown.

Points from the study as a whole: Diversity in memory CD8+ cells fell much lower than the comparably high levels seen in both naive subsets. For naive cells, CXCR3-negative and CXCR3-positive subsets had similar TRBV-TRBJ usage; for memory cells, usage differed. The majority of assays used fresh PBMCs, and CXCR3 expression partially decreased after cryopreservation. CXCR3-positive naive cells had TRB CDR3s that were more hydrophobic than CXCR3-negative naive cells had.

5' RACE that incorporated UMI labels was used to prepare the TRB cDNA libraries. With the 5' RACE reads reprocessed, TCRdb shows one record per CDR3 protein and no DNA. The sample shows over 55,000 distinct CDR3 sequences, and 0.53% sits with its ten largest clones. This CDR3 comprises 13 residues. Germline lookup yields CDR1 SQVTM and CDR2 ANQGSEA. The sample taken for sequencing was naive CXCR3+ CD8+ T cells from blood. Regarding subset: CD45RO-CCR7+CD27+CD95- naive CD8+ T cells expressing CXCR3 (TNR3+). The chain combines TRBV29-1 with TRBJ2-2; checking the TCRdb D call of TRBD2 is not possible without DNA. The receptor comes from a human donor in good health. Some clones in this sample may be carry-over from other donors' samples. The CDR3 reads CSVVGEGTGELFF.